This T cell receptor beta chain was recovered during a study of blood T cell repertoires in COVID-19. On the study more broadly: From T cells, B-cell-depleted T cells, or PBMCs came the material, which was cDNA or gDNA.

The CDR3 has 16 residues. J lost 2 bases, V lost 2 bases, and 2 bases had no gene match. Per the germline V gene, CDR1 is MNHEY and CDR2 is SVGEGT. Original processing methods: Estimates of nucleated cell counts were drawn from the amplification of reference gene primers. The data were produced by immunoSEQ multiplex PCR, yet TCRdb's version contains in-frame clones alone and is incomplete. That table furnishes V, J and clone size, whereas the DNA furnished D and trimming. The table has approximately 150,000 clones, 88% seen once. The chain couples TRBV6-2 or TRBV6-3 to TRBJ2-7; TRBD2 matches at 14 bases. The sequenced material came from peripheral blood. This clonotype originated in a man aged 65 to 85 with active COVID-19. The CDR3 region is CASSYPTSGRAYEQYF. The CDR3 DNA sequence: TGTGCCAGCAGTTACCCGACTAGCGGGAGGGCCTACGAGCAGTACTTC.